Following are 23 T cell receptor beta chains from one sample sequenced in a study of shared clonotypes between healthy human individuals. Profiled with immunoSEQ multiplex PCR; TCRdb holds only in-frame clones, not every one. This sample has some 2,500,000 clones, with just under 95% found just once. The sample taken for sequencing was naive CD4+ T cells from PBMCs. The subset: CD45RA+ positively selected. The receptors stem from a man younger than 35 in good health. Some clones in this sample may be carry-over from other donors' samples.

The chain links TRBV27 to TRBJ1-5, with 9 bases lining up with TRBD1. V lost 5 bases and J lost 2; bases outside the gene matches: 4. Germline V gene sequence: CDR1 MNHEY, CDR2 SMNVEV (reference sequence). The CDR3 is 15 amino acids. The CDR3 is CASSPGTGRNQPQHF. CDR3 nucleotides: TGTGCCAGCAGTCCCGGGACAGGGCGCAATCAGCCCCAGCATTTT.

V usage is TRBV5-1 and J usage is TRBJ1-6; D unresolved. The CDR3 contains 16 residues. Germline-derived CDR1 and CDR2 are SGHRS and YFSETQ. V was cut by 3 bases and J by 5 bases, with 15 bases left in between. The CDR3 reads CASSSPDRADNSPLHF. The CDR3 DNA follows: TGCGCCAGCAGCTCTCCTGATCGGGCAGATAATTCACCCCTCCACTTT. Using reference TRBV5-1 and TRBJ1-6 for the parts outside the CDR3, the full variable domain is KAGVTQTPRYLIKTRGQQVTLSCSPISGHRSVSWYQQTPGQGLQFLFEYFSETQRNKGNFPGRFSGRQFSNSRSEMNVSTLELGDSALYLCASSSPDRADNSPLHFGNGTRLTVT.

The chain has TRBV6-5 and TRBJ2-7; 9 bases align to TRBD1. V lost 5 bases, J lost 2 bases, and 4 bases stayed unmatched. The germline V gene has CDR1 MNHEY and CDR2 SVGAGI. This CDR3 has 14 amino acids. The CDR3 spells CASSAGTGPYEQYF. CDR3 in DNA: TGTGCCAGCAGTGCCGGGACAGGGCCCTACGAGCAGTACTTC.

The rearrangement uses TRBV28 and TRBJ2-7; D ambiguous. The CDR3 is 13 residues long. Germline-derived CDR1 and CDR2 are MDHEN and SYDVKM. Trimming cost V 2 bases and J 4 bases, with 9 bases left between them. CDR3 loop: CASSLTKNYEQYF. As DNA, the CDR3 is TGTGCCAGCAGTTTAACTAAAAATTACGAGCAGTACTTC.

The V gene is TRBV2, the J gene TRBJ1-5; D not certain. The CDR3 spans 13 residues. Germline V gene sequence: CDR1 SNHLY, CDR2 FYNNEI. Trimming took 6 bases from V and 4 from J, leaving 10 bases between them. CDR3 residues: CASSAIGNQPQHF. CDR3 nucleotide sequence: TGTGCCAGCAGCGCCATTGGGAATCAGCCCCAGCATTTT.

V gene TRBV5-4 combines with J gene TRBJ2-7; 10 bases fit TRBD1. Germline CDR1 and CDR2: SGHNT and YYREEE (reference sequence). The CDR3 extends over 15 amino acids. V lost 4 bases and J lost 3; bases outside the gene matches: 7. CDR3 sequence: CASSSRTGGNYEQYF. DNA of the CDR3: TGTGCCAGCAGCAGCAGGACAGGGGGGAACTACGAGCAGTACTTC.

The chain uses TRBV28 and TRBJ2-6; D may be TRBD1 (5 bases). Germline V gene sequence: CDR1 MDHEN, CDR2 SYDVKM. CDR3 length equals 18 residues. V lost 6 bases and J 0 bases, leaving 18 bases between the germline ends. The CDR3 region is CASSPTGQGGSGANVLTF. The CDR3 DNA follows: TGTGCCAGCAGCCCTACGGGCCAGGGTGGCTCTGGGGCCAACGTCCTGACTTTC.

A remark on this clone: This specimen includes other DNA sequences encoding the same CDR3. The CDR3 coding sequence is TGTGCCAGCAGCGTGGGGACAGGAACCTACGAGCAGTACTTC. Its translation: CASSVGTGTYEQYF. V is TRBV9 and J is TRBJ2-7; 8 nucleotides agree with TRBD1. The CDR3 is 14 amino acids. V shed 2 bases and J 2 bases; nucleotides not matched to a gene: 3. In germline, CDR1 is SGDLS, CDR2 YYNGEE.

Turning to this clone: In the same sample, other DNA sequences code for this CDR3. J is TRBJ1-5 and V is TRBV10-3; 7 bases map to TRBD1. From germline, CDR1 is ENHRY and CDR2 SYGVKD. The V and J ends lost 4 bases and 2 bases, in that order; junction bases with no gene match: 2. This CDR3 is 14 amino acids long. Here the CDR3 DNA reads TGTGCCATCAGTGGACAGGGCGGCAATCAGCCCCAGCATTTT. Protein: CAISGQGGNQPQHF.

The J gene is TRBJ2-1, the V gene TRBV27, with TRBD1 matching over 11 bases. Germline CDR1 MNHEY, CDR2 SMNVEV (reference sequence). The CDR3 contains 17 residues. Trimming took 4 bases from V and 9 from J; bases not matched to a gene: 14. Here the CDR3 DNA reads TGTGCCAGCAGTTCGTATCGCGGGACAGGGGGGGGAAGTGAGCAGTTCTTC. The encoded protein is CASSSYRGTGGGSEQFF.

V is TRBV6-1 and J is TRBJ2-5, with 7 bases aligning to TRBD1. CDR3 size: 14 residues. The V segment lost 4 bases and the J segment 1 base; nucleotides outside the gene matches: 3. Germline CDR1 is MNHNS and CDR2 is SASEGT. The CDR3 is CASSANRGQETQYF. For the CDR3, the DNA is TGTGCCAGCAGTGCAAACAGGGGCCAAGAGACCCAGTACTTC.

This clone was found once. The chain carries TRBV4-1 and TRBJ2-7; D remains unclear. This CDR3 spans 14 amino acids. Trimming stripped 2 bases from V and 0 bases from J, with 8 bases between. CDR1 and CDR2 (germline): MGHRA, YSYEKL. As DNA, the CDR3 is TGCGCCAGCAGCCAATTTTCTAGCTCCTACGAGCAGTACTTC. The encoded protein is CASSQFSSSYEQYF.

The chain is built from TRBV4-3 and TRBJ1-4, with D maybe TRBD1 (6 bases). The CDR3 extends over 15 amino acids. Trimming left V 4 bases short and J 8 bases short, with 17 bases between. Germline lookup yields CDR1 LGHNA and CDR2 YSLEER. The CDR3 reads CASSRVGASREKLFF. As DNA, the CDR3 is TGCGCCAGCAGCCGAGTGGGGGCTAGTCGGGAAAAACTGTTTTTT.

V usage is TRBV27 and J usage is TRBJ2-7; D is tentatively TRBD1 or TRBD2 (6 bases each). The CDR3 sequence is 15 residues long. Per the germline V gene, CDR1 is MNHEY and CDR2 is SMNVEV (reference sequence). V was shortened by 1 base and J by 2 bases, with 12 bases between the two germline ends. CDR3 sequence: CASSLFKGGAYEQYF. DNA for the CDR3: TGTGCCAGCAGTTTATTTAAGGGGGGAGCCTACGAGCAGTACTTC.

The genes are TRBV27 and TRBJ2-3; D may be TRBD2 (6 bases). Germline V CDR1 and CDR2: MNHEY, SMNVEV (reference sequence). The CDR3 extends over 16 amino acids. The V end was cut by 5 bases, the J end by 0 bases, with 15 bases between. This CDR3 is CASSIGGGYSTDTQYF. The CDR3 DNA is TGTGCCAGCAGTATCGGGGGAGGCTATAGCACAGATACGCAGTATTTT.

The chain carries TRBV20-1 and TRBJ1-2; 7 bases match TRBD1. CDR3 length equals 11 residues. Looked up from germline, CDR1 is DFQATT and CDR2 is SNEGSKA (reference sequence). J gave up 8 bases and V 6 bases, and 6 bases lay outside the gene matches. The CDR3 region has the DNA TGCAGTGCCCCAACAGGGGACGGCTACACCTTC. Translation gives CSAPTGDGYTF.

CDR3 nucleotides: TGTGCCAGCAGTGTCAACAGGGGCCATAATTCACCCCTCCACTTT. Protein product: CASSVNRGHNSPLHF. V gene TRBV6-5 combines with J gene TRBJ1-6; TRBD1 agrees at 7 bases. The junction had 6 bases not matched to a gene; V was cut back by 5 bases and J by 5 bases. The length of the CDR3 is 15 residues. Germline V gives CDR1 MNHEY, CDR2 SVGAGI.

V gene TRBV7-3 combines with J gene TRBJ2-1; 8 bases align to TRBD2. CDR3 size: 17 residues. Germline V gene data show CDR1 as SGHTA and CDR2 as FQGTGA. V shed 2 bases, J shed 6 bases, and the junction held 12 bases outside the gene matches. The CDR3 bases are TGTGCCAGCAGCTTACAACTAGCGGTCCCGGCGGGCAATGAGCAGTTCTTC. Amino acids: CASSLQLAVPAGNEQFF.

The chain carries TRBV5-4 and TRBJ2-2, with D maybe TRBD2 (6 bases). The CDR3 is 14 amino acids. The germline V gene encodes CDR1 SGHNT and CDR2 YYREEE (reference sequence). The germline V and J ends were trimmed by 4 bases and 8 bases, with 15 bases remaining between them. CDR3 nucleotide sequence: TGTGCCAGCAGCGTCGACGGGGGTCAGGGGGAGCTGTTTTTT. Translating it yields CASSVDGGQGELFF.

The sample holds a few counts of this clone. Other DNA sequences in the same sample also yield this CDR3. The chain links TRBV5-1 to TRBJ2-7; D call uncertain. Trimming removed 2 bases at V and 3 bases at J, with 6 bases between. From germline, CDR1 is SGHRS and CDR2 YFSETQ. The CDR3 extends over 12 amino acids. The CDR3 DNA is TGCGCCAGCAGCTTAGGCGGCTACGAGCAGTACTTC. As protein: CASSLGGYEQYF.

The rearrangement joins TRBV2 to TRBJ2-2, with 7 bases matching TRBD2. Trimming took 7 bases from V and 1 from J; bases not matched to a gene: 3. The CDR3 covers 14 residues. Germline lookup yields CDR1 SNHLY and CDR2 FYNNEI. CDR3 coding DNA: TGTGCCAGCACTGAGCGGGGGAACACCGGGGAGCTGTTTTTT. It specifies CASTERGNTGELFF.

The gene calls are TRBV5-1 and TRBJ2-7, with a weak D call TRBD1 (6 bases). CDR1 and CDR2 (germline): SGHRS, YFSETQ. The V and J ends lost 1 base and 5 bases respectively, with 10 bases between them. The CDR3 contains 13 residues. In DNA, the CDR3 is TGCGCCAGCAGCTTGAACAGGGCCAACGAGCAGTACTTC. Translated: CASSLNRANEQYF.

The gene calls are TRBV7-9 and TRBJ2-3, with a weak D call TRBD2 (6 bases). The CDR3 totals 11 residues. V was cut by 9 bases and J by 6 bases, with 10 bases left in between. Germline lookup yields CDR1 SEHNR and CDR2 FQNEAQ (reference sequence). CDR3 region: CASTGADTQYF. DNA for the CDR3: TGTGCCAGTACGGGAGCCGATACGCAGTATTTT.